Each of the 7 T cell receptor beta chains below was sequenced from the same sample in a study of tumor and adjacent non-tumor tissue in lung cancer. TCRbeta libraries were built with three rounds of nested PCR, modified from ARM-PCR. A single record per CDR3 protein comes from TCRdb applying MiXCR to the multiplex PCR reads. In the table there are some 100,000 distinct CDR3 sequences, less than 75% of which are singletons. RNA was extracted from bulk tissue without any cell sorting. Distant lung tissue was collected more than 3 cm away from the tumor edge. Sequencing input: distant non-tumor lung tissue. These receptors came from a man younger than 45 with non-small cell lung cancer.

Many counts were recorded for this clonotype. The rearrangement joins TRBV25-1 to TRBJ1-5, with TRBD1 matching 8 bases. This CDR3 is 16 amino acids long. V dropped 1 base and J dropped 4; count of bases not matched to a gene: 6. Germline CDR1 reads MGHDK; CDR2 reads SYGVNS. For the CDR3, the DNA is TGTGCCAGCAGTGAATCGGGCAGGGGGCAGAATCAGCCCCAGCATTTT. Its protein product is CASSESGRGQNQPQHF.

A word on this clonotype: The junction differs from germline at one of its ends, possibly a read error. The chain uses TRBV11-1 and TRBJ2-4; D is ambiguous. CDR1 SGHAT and CDR2 FQDESV come from the germline V gene (reference sequence). The CDR3 length is 16 residues. This chain's CDR3 is CATTHSVKATKNIHYF. Here the CDR3 DNA reads TGTGCCACCACCCACTCAGTCAAGGCGACCAAAAACATTCATTACTTC.

The chain couples TRBV30 to TRBJ1-5; D perhaps matches TRBD1 (6 bases). The J call is doubtful: the DNA matches TRBJ2-3 better. The CDR3 spans 15 residues. CDR1 and CDR2 from the germline V gene are GTSNPN and SVGIG (reference sequence). CDR3 loop: CAWGRGGAGNQPQYF. CDR3 DNA sequence: TGTGCCTGGGGGCGAGGGGGAGCTGGCAATCAGCCCCAGTATTTT.

This clonotype was observed a few times. Since a much larger clone is just one base distant, this may be a read error. The V and J genes are TRBV29-1 and TRBJ1-1; TRBD1 is a possible D gene (6 bases). CDR3 length: 14 amino acids. Germline CDR1 reads SQVTM; CDR2 reads ANQGSEA. DNA of the CDR3: TGCAGCGTTGGACGGACAGCTTTCAACACTGAAGTTTTCTTT. This gives the protein CSVGRTAFNTEVFF.

The rearrangement joins TRBV10-3 to TRBJ1-2; D is undetermined. Per germline, CDR1 ENHRY and CDR2 SYGVKD. Deletions cut 11 bases from V and 2 bases from J, with 15 bases between. The CDR3 is made up of 13 amino acids. The CDR3 loop reads CAANQDRNYGYTF. The CDR3 DNA follows: TGTGCCGCCAATCAGGACCGAAACTATGGCTACACCTTC.

Notes on this clonotype: Its ends do not fully match the called genes, so a read error is possible. J is TRBJ2-7 and V is TRBV20-1, with 14 bases fitting TRBD2. The CDR3 totals 15 residues. Germline V gene lookup returns CDR1 DFQATT and CDR2 SNEGSKA (reference sequence). The CDR3 sequence: CSADWTSGRSYEQYF. The CDR3 DNA is TGCAGTGCAGACTGGACTAGCGGGAGGAGCTACGAGCAATACTTC.

This clonotype was observed a single time. Relative to the germline gene, one junction end is altered; a read error may explain this. The chain is built from TRBV4-2 and TRBJ1-1; 8 bases match TRBD1. The CDR3 consists of 17 residues. CDR1 and CDR2 from the germline V gene are LGHNA and YNFKEQ. In DNA, the CDR3 is TGTGCCAACAGCCCAACCTATGCGACAGGGGTGAACATTGAAGCTTTCTTT. It is translated as CANSPTYATGVNIEAFF.